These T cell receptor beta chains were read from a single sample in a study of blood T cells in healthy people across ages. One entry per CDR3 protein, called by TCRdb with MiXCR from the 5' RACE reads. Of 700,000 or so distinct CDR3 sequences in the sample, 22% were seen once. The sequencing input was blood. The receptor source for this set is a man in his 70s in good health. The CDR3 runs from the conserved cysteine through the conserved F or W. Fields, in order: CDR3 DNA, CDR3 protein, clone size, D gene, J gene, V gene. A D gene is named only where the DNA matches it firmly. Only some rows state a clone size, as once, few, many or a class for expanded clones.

DNA: TGTGCCAGTAAAGGCGGGGGGGCCCTACAAGAGACCCAGTACTTC; CDR3: CASKGGGALQETQYF; size: few; D: TRBD2; J: TRBJ2-5; V: TRBV19
DNA: TGTGCCAGCAAACTAGCGGGGTCCCTTGGTGGAGATACGCAGTATTTT; CDR3: CASKLAGSLGGDTQYF; size: -; D: TRBD2; J: TRBJ2-3; V: TRBV5-4
DNA: TGCAGCGCAGGGGGCGAACTAGCACGGCATGAGCAGTTCTTC; CDR3: CSAGGELARHEQFF; size: few; D: TRBD1; J: TRBJ2-1; V: TRBV29-1
DNA: TGTGCCAGCAGCGTAGTTGGGGATCAAGAGACCCAGTACTTC; CDR3: CASSVVGDQETQYF; size: few; D: -; J: TRBJ2-5; V: TRBV9
DNA: TGTGCCAGCAGTGAAGCGGTACAATGGGAGCAGTTCTTC; CDR3: CASSEAVQWEQFF; size: few; D: -; J: TRBJ2-1; V: TRBV6-1
DNA: TGTGCCAGCAGCTCTGACAGGGCCCGGGACTACACCTTC; CDR3: CASSSDRARDYTF; size: -; D: TRBD1; J: TRBJ1-2; V: TRBV28
DNA: TGCAGTGCTAGAGATGGGACAGGCCCCGTCGATACGCAGTATTTT; CDR3: CSARDGTGPVDTQYF; size: -; D: TRBD1; J: TRBJ2-3; V: TRBV20-1
DNA: TGTGCCAGCAGTTACCCGGACGGCAATGAGCAGTTCTTC; CDR3: CASSYPDGNEQFF; size: -; D: -; J: TRBJ2-1; V: TRBV6-6
DNA: TGTGCCAGCAGTGATTGGGGACGTGGTCGGAACACTGAAGCTTTCTTT; CDR3: CASSDWGRGRNTEAFF; size: -; D: -; J: TRBJ1-1; V: TRBV2
DNA: TGTGCCAGCAGCTCCCATGGGGACTTCTCTGGAAACACCATATATTTT; CDR3: CASSSHGDFSGNTIYF; size: -; D: -; J: TRBJ1-3; V: TRBV5-8
DNA: TGTGCCAGCAGCTCTCAACGGGGAGACTCAGATACGCAGTATTTT; CDR3: CASSSQRGDSDTQYF; size: few; D: -; J: TRBJ2-3; V: TRBV5-5
DNA: TGTGCCAGCAGTTACATGGCAGGCAGCTCTAGCAATCAGCCCCAGCATTTT; CDR3: CASSYMAGSSSNQPQHF; size: few; D: -; J: TRBJ1-5; V: TRBV6-5
DNA: TGCAGCGTTACGGCGGGAGGGGGTGTGGATCAGCCCCAGCATTTT; CDR3: CSVTAGGGVDQPQHF; size: -; D: -; J: TRBJ1-5; V: TRBV29-1
DNA: TGCAGTGCTAAGCCCCCCCACATGTTAAATGAGCAGTTCTTC; CDR3: CSAKPPHMLNEQFF; size: many; D: -; J: TRBJ2-1; V: TRBV20-1
DNA: TGTGCCAGCACTCCAAGCAGGCTAGCTAACTATGGCTACACCTTC; CDR3: CASTPSRLANYGYTF; size: -; D: -; J: TRBJ1-2; V: TRBV12-3/TRBV12-4
DNA: TGTGCCAGCAGCTTGTCCCCGCAGGTTAGCACGGATACGCAGTATTTT; CDR3: CASSLSPQVSTDTQYF; size: -; D: -; J: TRBJ2-3; V: TRBV5-5
DNA: TGCGCCAGCAGCCAAGAAGGGGCGACAGGATTTTATCAGCCCCAGCATTTT; CDR3: CASSQEGATGFYQPQHF; size: few; D: -; J: TRBJ1-5; V: TRBV4-1
DNA: TGCGCCAGCAGCTTCAGTCCCGCAGGAGATCAGCCCCAGCATTTT; CDR3: CASSFSPAGDQPQHF; size: many; D: -; J: TRBJ1-5; V: TRBV5-1
DNA: TGTGCCAGCAGCCAGCCGGGACAAGCCTACAATGAGCAGTTCTTC; CDR3: CASSQPGQAYNEQFF; size: few; D: -; J: TRBJ2-1; V: TRBV4-2
DNA: TGCAGTGCTAGAGATTCGGCGGGGGGGACATACAATGAGCAGTTCTTC; CDR3: CSARDSAGGTYNEQFF; size: few; D: TRBD2; J: TRBJ2-1; V: TRBV20-1
DNA: TGTGCCAGCAGTTTTAGGAGAGCGGGTAGGGCAGATACGCAGTATTTT; CDR3: CASSFRRAGRADTQYF; size: few; D: -; J: TRBJ2-3; V: TRBV12-3/TRBV12-4
DNA: TGCGCCAGCAGCTTGCTGGGACTACTGATAGATACGCAGTATTTT; CDR3: CASSLLGLLIDTQYF; size: -; D: TRBD2; J: TRBJ2-3; V: TRBV5-1
DNA: TGTGCCAGCAGGGGGGAGTTGAACACTGAAGCTTTCTTT; CDR3: CASRGELNTEAFF; size: few; D: -; J: TRBJ1-1; V: TRBV7-9
DNA: TGTGCCAGCAGTTACTTACCTCGATCTGGGGCGGAGACCCAGTACTTC; CDR3: CASSYLPRSGAETQYF; size: -; D: -; J: TRBJ2-5; V: TRBV12-3/TRBV12-4
DNA: TGTGCCAGCAGCCACCTCCACGGCGGGACAGCGCGACCCTATGGCTACACCTTC; CDR3: CASSHLHGGTARPYGYTF; size: -; D: TRBD1; J: TRBJ1-2; V: TRBV3-1
DNA: TGTGCCAGCAGTAGCGTGTGGACAGAGACCTACGAGCAGTACTTC; CDR3: CASSSVWTETYEQYF; size: -; D: -; J: TRBJ2-7; V: TRBV27
DNA: TGTGCCAGCAGTTTGGGCGGAAACAGGGCTCCCGCCTTC; CDR3: CASSLGGNRAPAF; size: many; D: -; J: TRBJ1-2; V: TRBV28
DNA: TGTGCCAGCAGCTCCCAAGAGCTAGCGCCACAAGCTGAGCAGTTCTTC; CDR3: CASSSQELAPQAEQFF; size: -; D: -; J: TRBJ2-1; V: TRBV7-8
DNA: TGTGCCAGCAGTCAGCGACAGGGACAGCAGTTCTTC; CDR3: CASSQRQGQQFF; size: few; D: TRBD1; J: TRBJ2-1; V: TRBV6-1
DNA: TGTGCCACCAGTGATTCCCGGACAAATCAGCCCCAGCATTTT; CDR3: CATSDSRTNQPQHF; size: -; D: -; J: TRBJ1-5; V: TRBV24-1
DNA: TGTGCCAGCAGCCGGGGGACAGATTGGTACTTC; CDR3: CASSRGTDWYF; size: -; D: -; J: TRBJ2-5; V: TRBV12-3/TRBV12-4
DNA: TGCAGTGCCTTAGGGGGAGGGGGAAACACCATATATTTT; CDR3: CSALGGGGNTIYF; size: -; D: -; J: TRBJ1-3; V: TRBV20-1
DNA: TGCAGTGCTAGAGTCACCGGGACTAGTAAAGAGACCCAGTACTTC; CDR3: CSARVTGTSKETQYF; size: -; D: TRBD2; J: TRBJ2-5; V: TRBV20-1
DNA: TGTGCCAGCAGCTTACTTTTCGACAGGGACTCTAACTACGAGCAGTACTTC; CDR3: CASSLLFDRDSNYEQYF; size: -; D: -; J: TRBJ2-7; V: TRBV7-9
DNA: TGTGCCAGCTCACCCCAAGAGAGGTACGAGCAGTACTTC; CDR3: CASSPQERYEQYF; size: few; D: -; J: TRBJ2-7; V: TRBV18
DNA: TGTGCCAGCAGCCAGAGACGTGGAACGGCCGGCTACACCTTC; CDR3: CASSQRRGTAGYTF; size: many; D: -; J: TRBJ1-2; V: TRBV11-3
DNA: TGTGCCAGCAGACGACAGGGTCCCAATGAGCAGTTCTTC; CDR3: CASRRQGPNEQFF; size: few; D: TRBD1; J: TRBJ2-1; V: TRBV6-5
DNA: TGTGCCAGCAGGACGGACTCTTGGGGGGACAGGGGCTCCTACAATGAGCAGTTCTTC; CDR3: CASRTDSWGDRGSYNEQFF; size: few; D: TRBD1; J: TRBJ2-1; V: TRBV12-3/TRBV12-4
DNA: TGTGCCAGCAGCTTGGGTACAGGGGCAAACAATGAGCAGTTCTTC; CDR3: CASSLGTGANNEQFF; size: many; D: TRBD1; J: TRBJ2-1; V: TRBV11-3
DNA: TGTGCCAGCAGCCAAGGATTTGCTCGAACAGATACGCAGTATTTT; CDR3: CASSQGFARTDTQYF; size: -; D: -; J: TRBJ2-3; V: TRBV3-1
DNA: TGTGCCAGCAGTCGACAGGGGGTTGTGAACACTGAAGCTTTCTTT; CDR3: CASSRQGVVNTEAFF; size: -; D: TRBD1; J: TRBJ1-1; V: TRBV28
DNA: TGTGCGGTAGGGGGAGAAAGGCAAAAACTGTTTTTT; CDR3: CAVGGERQKLFF; size: few; D: -; J: TRBJ1-4; V: TRBV7-9
DNA: TGTGCCAGCACTAAGGGAGTAGGACGGTCCTATGGCTACACCTTC; CDR3: CASTKGVGRSYGYTF; size: once; D: -; J: TRBJ1-2; V: TRBV6-2/TRBV6-3
DNA: TGTGCCAGCAGCTTTTCTAGCGGGGGGTTTAGGACCTACGAGCAGTACTTC; CDR3: CASSFSSGGFRTYEQYF; size: -; D: TRBD2; J: TRBJ2-7; V: TRBV7-2
DNA: TGTGCCAGCAGCCACCTAGACAGGGCGGACGGCTACACCTTC; CDR3: CASSHLDRADGYTF; size: -; D: TRBD1; J: TRBJ1-2; V: TRBV3-1
DNA: TGTGCCACCAGTGCCAAGAGTAATGAGCAGTTCTTC; CDR3: CATSAKSNEQFF; size: -; D: -; J: TRBJ2-1; V: TRBV24-1
DNA: TGTGCCAGCAGCTTAGGCCGATCGTCGGGGCCACGCACAGATACGCAGTATTTT; CDR3: CASSLGRSSGPRTDTQYF; size: many; D: -; J: TRBJ2-3; V: TRBV13
DNA: TGTGCCAGCAGCTCGAGGGGACAGGGGCTCACAAATACGCAGTATTTT; CDR3: CASSSRGQGLTNTQYF; size: many; D: TRBD1; J: TRBJ2-3; V: TRBV7-9
DNA: TGTGCCAGCAGCCCCATAACCCAGGGGTCCGAGCAGTACTTC; CDR3: CASSPITQGSEQYF; size: -; D: -; J: TRBJ2-7; V: TRBV28
DNA: TGTGCCAGCAGTTCGTACGGGAGGGCCGGCGATACGCAGTATTTT; CDR3: CASSSYGRAGDTQYF; size: few; D: TRBD2; J: TRBJ2-3; V: TRBV27
DNA: TGCAGCGCTAGTCAGGGGGCTTGGACTGAAGCTTTCTTT; CDR3: CSASQGAWTEAFF; size: few; D: TRBD1; J: TRBJ1-1; V: TRBV29-1